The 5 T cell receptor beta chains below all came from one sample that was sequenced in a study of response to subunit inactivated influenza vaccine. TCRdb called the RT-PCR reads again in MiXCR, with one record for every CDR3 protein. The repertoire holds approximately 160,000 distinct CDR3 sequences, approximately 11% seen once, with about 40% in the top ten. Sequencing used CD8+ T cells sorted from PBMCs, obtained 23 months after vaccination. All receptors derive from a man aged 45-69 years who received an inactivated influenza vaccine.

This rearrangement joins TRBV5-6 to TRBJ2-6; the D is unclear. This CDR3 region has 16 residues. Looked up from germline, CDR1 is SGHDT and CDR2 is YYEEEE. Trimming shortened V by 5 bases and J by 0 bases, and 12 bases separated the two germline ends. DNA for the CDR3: TGTGCCAGCAGTTATTACGGAGCCTCTGGGGCCAACGTCCTGACTTTC. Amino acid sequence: CASSYYGASGANVLTF.

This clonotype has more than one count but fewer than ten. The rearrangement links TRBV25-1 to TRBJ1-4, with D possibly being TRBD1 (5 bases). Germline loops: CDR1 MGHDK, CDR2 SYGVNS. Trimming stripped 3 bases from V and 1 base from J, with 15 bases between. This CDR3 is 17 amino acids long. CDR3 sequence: CASSDRAGTITNEKLFF. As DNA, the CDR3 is TGTGCCAGCAGTGATAGGGCAGGGACGATAACTAATGAAAAACTGTTTTTT.

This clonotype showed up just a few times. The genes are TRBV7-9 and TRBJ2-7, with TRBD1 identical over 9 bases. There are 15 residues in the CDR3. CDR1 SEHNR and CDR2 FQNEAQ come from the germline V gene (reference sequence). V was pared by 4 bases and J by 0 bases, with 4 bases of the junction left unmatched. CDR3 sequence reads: CASSSGQGSSYEQYF. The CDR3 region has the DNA TGTGCCAGCAGCTCCGGACAGGGGAGCTCCTACGAGCAGTACTTC.

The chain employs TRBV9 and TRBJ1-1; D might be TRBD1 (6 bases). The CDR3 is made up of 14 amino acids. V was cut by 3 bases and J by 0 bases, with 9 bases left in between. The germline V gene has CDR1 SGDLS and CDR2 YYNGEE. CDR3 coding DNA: TGTGCCAGCAGCGAGGACAGAATGAACACTGAAGCTTTCTTT. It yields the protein CASSEDRMNTEAFF.

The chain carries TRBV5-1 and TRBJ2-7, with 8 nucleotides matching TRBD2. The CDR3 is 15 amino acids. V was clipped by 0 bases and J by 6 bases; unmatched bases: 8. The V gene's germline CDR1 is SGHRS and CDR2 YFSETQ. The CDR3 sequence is CASSLAGLGEAEQYF. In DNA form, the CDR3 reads TGCGCCAGCAGCTTGGCGGGACTAGGTGAGGCCGAGCAGTACTTC.